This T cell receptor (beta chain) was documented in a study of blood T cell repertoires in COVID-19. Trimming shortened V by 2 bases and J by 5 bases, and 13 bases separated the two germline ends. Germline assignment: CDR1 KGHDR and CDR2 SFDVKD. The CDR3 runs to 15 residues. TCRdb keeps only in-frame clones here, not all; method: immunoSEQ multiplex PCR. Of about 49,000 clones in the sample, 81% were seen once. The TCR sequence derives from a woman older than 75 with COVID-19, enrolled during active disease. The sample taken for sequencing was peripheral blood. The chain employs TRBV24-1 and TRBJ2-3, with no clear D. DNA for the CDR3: TGTGCCACCAGTGATTCCGAGAATCTAGGAGATACGCAGTATTTT. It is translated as CATSDSENLGDTQYF.